This TCR beta chain was identified during a study of neurological immune-mediated disorders. As for the study in general: Relapsing-remitting disease was seen in most of the roughly 34 multiple sclerosis patients, and secondary progressive disease was seen in 3.

The CDR3 has 16 residues. Between the trimmed V and J ends, which lost 2 bases and 6 bases, there was a span of 18 bases. Study results and limitations: HTLV-1-associated myelopathy had the most TCR clonal expansion, while multiple sclerosis had the least, a level that fell below healthy controls.

In its sample, this clonotype was seen a few times. Its matching antigen is unknown. 5'RACE generated cDNA with 10-nucleotide random UMIs. TCRdb redid the calling of the 5' RACE reads with MiXCR, one entry per CDR3 protein. The sample holds 55,000 or so distinct CDR3 sequences, roughly 4.6% seen once. V gene TRBV12-3 or TRBV12-4 combines with J gene TRBJ2-3, with D possibly called TRBD1 or TRBD2 (5 bases each). This TCR came from a man aged 45-65 years with multiple sclerosis. The sequenced sample consisted of PBMCs. CDR3 sequence reads: CASSLRGADPKDTQYF. CDR3 nucleotide sequence: TGTGCCAGCAGTTTAAGGGGAGCGGATCCCAAGGATACGCAGTATTTT.